This T cell receptor beta chain is drawn from a study of glioma-infiltrating T cells. Using RNA template, CDR3s of TCR alpha and beta were amplified with iRepertoire arm-PCR. TCRdb re-derived calls from the multiplex PCR reads in MiXCR, one entry per CDR3 protein. This repertoire shows 170,000 or so distinct CDR3 sequences, over 40% found once; its top ten account for around 5%. As concerns this clonotype: A much larger clone lies one base from this, so it may be a read error.

Germline V gene lookup returns CDR1 SNHLY and CDR2 FYNNEI. This CDR3 region has 12 residues. The chain joins TRBV2 to TRBJ2-3, with D possibly TRBD2 on 5 matching bases. The origin of this receptor is a human donor with low-grade glioma or glioblastoma, undergoing nonglioma brain surgery, or in good health (not recorded which). The sample comprised glioma tissue, nonneoplastic brain tissue, or PBMCs (not recorded which). As DNA, the CDR3 is TGTGCCAGAAGTGCCCCGGGGGATACGCAGTATTTT. This encodes CARSAPGDTQYF.